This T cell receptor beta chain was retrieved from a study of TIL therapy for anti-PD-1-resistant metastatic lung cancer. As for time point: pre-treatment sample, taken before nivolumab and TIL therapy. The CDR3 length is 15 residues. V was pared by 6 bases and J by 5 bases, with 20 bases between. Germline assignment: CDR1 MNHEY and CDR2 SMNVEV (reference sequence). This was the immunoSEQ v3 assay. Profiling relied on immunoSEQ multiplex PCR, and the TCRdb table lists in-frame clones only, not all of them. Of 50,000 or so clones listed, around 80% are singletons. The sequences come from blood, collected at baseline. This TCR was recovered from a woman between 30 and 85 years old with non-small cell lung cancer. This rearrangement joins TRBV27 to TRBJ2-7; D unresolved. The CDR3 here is CASSGPDTPANEQYF. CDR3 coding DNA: TGTGCCAGCAGCGGCCCCGACACTCCGGCCAACGAGCAGTACTTC.